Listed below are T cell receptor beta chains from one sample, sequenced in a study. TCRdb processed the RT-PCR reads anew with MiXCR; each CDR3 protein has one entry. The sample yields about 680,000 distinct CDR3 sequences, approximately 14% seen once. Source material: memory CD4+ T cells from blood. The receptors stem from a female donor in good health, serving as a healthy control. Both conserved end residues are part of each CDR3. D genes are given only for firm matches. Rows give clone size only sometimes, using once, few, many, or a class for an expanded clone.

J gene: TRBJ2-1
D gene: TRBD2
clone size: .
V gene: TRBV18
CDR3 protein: CASSPPHEGGRIREQFF
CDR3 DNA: TGTGCCAGCTCACCACCGCATGAAGGCGGGAGGATACGTGAGCAGTTCTTC

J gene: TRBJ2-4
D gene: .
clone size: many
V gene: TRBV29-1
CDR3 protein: CSVVAPQAGDIQYF
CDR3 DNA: TGCAGCGTTGTGGCCCCCCAAGCTGGGGACATTCAGTACTTC

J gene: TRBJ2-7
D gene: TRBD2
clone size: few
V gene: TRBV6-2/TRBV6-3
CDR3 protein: CASSFGTSDIYEQYF
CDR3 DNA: TGTGCCAGCAGTTTTGGGACTAGCGACATCTACGAGCAGTACTTC

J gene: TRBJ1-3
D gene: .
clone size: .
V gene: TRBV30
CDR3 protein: CAWSELLPGNTIYF
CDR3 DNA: TGTGCCTGGAGTGAACTGCTGCCTGGAAACACCATATATTTT

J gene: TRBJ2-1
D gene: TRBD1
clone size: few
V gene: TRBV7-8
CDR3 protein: CASSSQGEGWNEQFF
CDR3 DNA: TGTGCCAGCAGCTCACAGGGGGAAGGATGGAATGAGCAGTTCTTC

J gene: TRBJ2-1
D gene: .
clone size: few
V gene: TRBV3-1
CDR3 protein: CASTPSGSGEQFF
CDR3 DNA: TGTGCCAGCACCCCTTCCGGGAGTGGTGAGCAGTTCTTC

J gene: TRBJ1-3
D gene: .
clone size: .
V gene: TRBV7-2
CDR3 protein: CASSTGRGNTIYF
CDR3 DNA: TGTGCCAGCAGCACGGGACGTGGAAACACCATATATTTT

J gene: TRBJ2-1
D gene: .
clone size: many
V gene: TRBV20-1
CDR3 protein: CSAKGPLGYNEQFF
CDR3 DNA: TGCAGTGCTAAAGGGCCCTTAGGTTACAATGAGCAGTTCTTC

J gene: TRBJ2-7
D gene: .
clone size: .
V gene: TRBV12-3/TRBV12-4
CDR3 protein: CASRYSGYEQYF
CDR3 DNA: TGTGCCAGCAGATATAGCGGCTACGAGCAGTACTTC

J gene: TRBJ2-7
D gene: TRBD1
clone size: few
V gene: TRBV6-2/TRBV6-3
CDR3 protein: CASKPGQGSNEQYF
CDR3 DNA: TGTGCCAGCAAACCGGGACAGGGTTCCAACGAGCAGTACTTC

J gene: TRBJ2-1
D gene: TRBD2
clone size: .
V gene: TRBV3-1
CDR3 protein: CASSRGTSGQRAYNEQFF
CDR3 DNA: TGTGCCAGCAGCCGAGGGACTAGCGGCCAAAGGGCCTACAATGAGCAGTTCTTC

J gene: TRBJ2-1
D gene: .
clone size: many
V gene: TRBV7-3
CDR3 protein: CASSLRGASSYNEQFF
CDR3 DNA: TGTGCCAGCAGCTTAAGAGGGGCAAGCTCCTACAATGAGCAGTTCTTC

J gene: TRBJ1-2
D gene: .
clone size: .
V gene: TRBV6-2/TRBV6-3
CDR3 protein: CASSYTGSVYGYTF
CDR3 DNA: TGTGCCAGCAGTTACACAGGGTCTGTCTATGGCTACACCTTC

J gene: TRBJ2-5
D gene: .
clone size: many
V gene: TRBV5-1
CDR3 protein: CASSLTGREETQYF
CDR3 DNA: TGCGCCAGCAGCTTGACAGGGCGGGAAGAGACCCAGTACTTC

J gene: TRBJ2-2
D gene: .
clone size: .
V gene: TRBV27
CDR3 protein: CASSFVGANTGELFF
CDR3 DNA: TGTGCCAGCAGTTTTGTGGGGGCGAACACCGGGGAGCTGTTTTTT

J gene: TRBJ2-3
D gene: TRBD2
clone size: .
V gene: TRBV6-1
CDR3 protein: CASSEMGLAGRTDTQYF
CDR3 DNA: TGTGCCAGCAGTGAAATGGGACTAGCGGGACGCACAGATACGCAGTATTTT

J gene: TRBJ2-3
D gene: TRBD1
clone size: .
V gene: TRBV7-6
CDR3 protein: CASSLTGTGSADTQYF
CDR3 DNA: TGTGCCAGCAGCTTAACAGGGACAGGGTCAGCAGATACGCAGTATTTT

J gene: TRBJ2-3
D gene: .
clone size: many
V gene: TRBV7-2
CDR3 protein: CASSFSGLNTDTQYF
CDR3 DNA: TGTGCCAGCAGCTTCTCGGGACTCAACACAGATACGCAGTATTTT

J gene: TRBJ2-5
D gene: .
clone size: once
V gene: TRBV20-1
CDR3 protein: CSAREQTGGEAQYF
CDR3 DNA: TGCAGTGCTAGAGAACAGACCGGGGGAGAGGCCCAGTACTTC

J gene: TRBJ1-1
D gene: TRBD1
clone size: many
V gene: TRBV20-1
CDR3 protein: CSARELTAIGTANTEAFF
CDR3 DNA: TGCAGTGCTAGAGAACTAACAGCTATAGGGACAGCGAACACTGAAGCTTTCTTT

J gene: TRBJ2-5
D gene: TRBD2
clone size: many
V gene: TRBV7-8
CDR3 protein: CASSFGLAGETQYF
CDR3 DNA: TGTGCCAGCAGCTTTGGACTAGCGGGAGAGACCCAGTACTTC

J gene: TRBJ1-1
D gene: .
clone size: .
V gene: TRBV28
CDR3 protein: CASSPPEESQEAFF
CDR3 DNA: TGTGCCAGCAGTCCACCGGAAGAATCGCAGGAAGCCTTCTTT

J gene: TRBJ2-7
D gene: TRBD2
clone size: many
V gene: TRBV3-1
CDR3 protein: CASSQGLAGAEQYF
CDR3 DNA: TGTGCCAGCAGCCAAGGACTAGCGGGGGCCGAGCAGTACTTC

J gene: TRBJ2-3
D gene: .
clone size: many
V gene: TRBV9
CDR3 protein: CASSVAQHTDTQYF
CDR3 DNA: TGTGCCAGCAGCGTAGCCCAACACACAGATACGCAGTATTTT

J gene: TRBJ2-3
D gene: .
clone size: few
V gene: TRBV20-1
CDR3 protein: CSARDRLVPSTDTQYF
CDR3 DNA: TGCAGTGCTAGAGATCGGCTGGTTCCTTCCACAGATACGCAGTATTTT

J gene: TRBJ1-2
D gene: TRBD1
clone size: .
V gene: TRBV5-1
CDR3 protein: CASSLTEGAGYTF
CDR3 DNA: TGCGCCAGCAGCCTGACAGAGGGGGCCGGCTACACCTTC

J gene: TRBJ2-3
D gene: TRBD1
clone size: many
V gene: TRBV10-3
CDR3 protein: CAISDPGTGSPDTQYF
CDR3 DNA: TGTGCCATCAGTGACCCCGGGACAGGGAGTCCAGATACGCAGTATTTT

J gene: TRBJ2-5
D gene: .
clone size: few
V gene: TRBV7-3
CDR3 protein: CASSNSGGTQYF
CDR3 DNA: TGTGCCAGCAGCAACTCTGGGGGGACCCAGTACTTC

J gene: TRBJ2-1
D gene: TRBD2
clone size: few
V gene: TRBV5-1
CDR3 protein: CASSWSGGPSTNEQFF
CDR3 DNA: TGCGCCAGCAGCTGGTCGGGAGGGCCAAGTACGAATGAGCAGTTCTTC

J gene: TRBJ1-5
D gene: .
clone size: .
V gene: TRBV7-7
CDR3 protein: CASSSTDQPQHF
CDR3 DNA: TGTGCCAGCAGCTCTACTGATCAGCCCCAGCATTTT

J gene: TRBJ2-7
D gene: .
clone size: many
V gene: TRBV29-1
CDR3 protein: CSGTFGSSYEQYF
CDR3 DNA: TGCAGCGGCACTTTTGGTAGCTCCTACGAGCAGTACTTC

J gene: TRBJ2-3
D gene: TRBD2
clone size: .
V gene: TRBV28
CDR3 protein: CASSVEAGARDTQYF
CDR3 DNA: TGTGCCAGCAGTGTGGAAGCGGGAGCGAGAGATACGCAGTATTTT

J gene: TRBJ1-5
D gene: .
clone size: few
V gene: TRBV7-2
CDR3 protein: CASSPAAGTNQPQHF
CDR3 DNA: TGTGCCAGCAGCCCCGCCGCCGGGACCAATCAGCCCCAGCATTTT

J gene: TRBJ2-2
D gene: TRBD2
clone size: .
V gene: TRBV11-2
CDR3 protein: CASSLLAGAAGELFF
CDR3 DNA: TGTGCCAGCAGCTTATTAGCGGGAGCTGCCGGGGAGCTGTTTTTT

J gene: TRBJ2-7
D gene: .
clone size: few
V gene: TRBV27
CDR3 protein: CASSFSGARGSSEQYF
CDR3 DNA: TGTGCCAGCAGTTTTTCCGGGGCCCGGGGTTCATCCGAGCAGTACTTC

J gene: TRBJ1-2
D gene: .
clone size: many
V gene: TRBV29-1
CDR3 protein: CSVQKQGLYGYTF
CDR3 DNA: TGCAGCGTTCAAAAACAGGGATTATATGGCTACACCTTC

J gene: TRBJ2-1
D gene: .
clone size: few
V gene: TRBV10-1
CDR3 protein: CASSQLDSPFEQFF
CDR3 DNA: TGCGCCAGCAGTCAACTAGATTCCCCGTTTGAGCAGTTCTTC

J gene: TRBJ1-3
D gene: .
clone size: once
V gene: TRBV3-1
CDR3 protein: CASSQGNRSGNTIYF
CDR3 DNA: TGTGCCAGCAGCCAAGGGAACCGCTCTGGAAACACCATATATTTT

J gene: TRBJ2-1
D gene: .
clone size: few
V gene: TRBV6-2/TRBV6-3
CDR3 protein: CASRWHVEGVQFF
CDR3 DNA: TGTGCCAGCAGATGGCACGTCGAAGGAGTGCAGTTCTTC

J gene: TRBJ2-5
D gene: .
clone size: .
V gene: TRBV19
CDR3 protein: CASSIIRAGVKTQYF
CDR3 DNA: TGTGCCAGTAGTATAATTAGGGCAGGGGTCAAGACCCAGTACTTC

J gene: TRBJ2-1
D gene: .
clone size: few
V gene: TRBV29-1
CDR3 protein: CSERESSYNEQFF
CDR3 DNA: TGCAGCGAAAGAGAGAGCTCCTACAATGAGCAGTTCTTC

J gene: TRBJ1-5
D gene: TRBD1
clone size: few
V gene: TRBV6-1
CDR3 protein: CASGGTAVYSNQPQHF
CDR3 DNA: TGTGCCAGCGGCGGGACAGCCGTCTATAGCAATCAGCCCCAGCATTTT

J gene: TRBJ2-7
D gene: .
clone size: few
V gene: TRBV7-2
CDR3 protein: CASSTGGAFSYEQYF
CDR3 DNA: TGTGCCAGCAGCACTGGGGGGGCCTTTTCCTACGAGCAGTACTTC

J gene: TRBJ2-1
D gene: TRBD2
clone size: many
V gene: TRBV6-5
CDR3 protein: CASSYSPSGTSRIEQFF
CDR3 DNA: TGTGCCAGCAGTTACTCGCCAAGCGGGACTAGTCGAATTGAGCAGTTCTTC

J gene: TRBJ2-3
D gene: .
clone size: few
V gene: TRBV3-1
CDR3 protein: CASRVTPSTDTQYF
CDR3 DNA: TGTGCCAGCAGGGTCACCCCTAGCACAGATACGCAGTATTTT

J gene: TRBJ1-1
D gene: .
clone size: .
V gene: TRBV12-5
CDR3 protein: CASGLVQNTEAFF
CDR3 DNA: TGTGCTAGTGGTTTGGTACAGAACACTGAAGCTTTCTTT

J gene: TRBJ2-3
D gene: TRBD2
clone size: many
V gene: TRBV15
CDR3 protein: CATSRVGTRASTDTQYF
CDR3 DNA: TGTGCCACCAGCAGAGTCGGGACTAGAGCTAGCACAGATACGCAGTATTTT

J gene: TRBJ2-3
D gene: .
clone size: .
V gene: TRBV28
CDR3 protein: CASSPTRATSVF
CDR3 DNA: TGTGCCAGCAGTCCGACGAGGGCCACCAGCGTTTTT

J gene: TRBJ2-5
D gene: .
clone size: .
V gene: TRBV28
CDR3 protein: CASSLFGSTNEETQYF
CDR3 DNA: TGTGCCAGCAGTTTATTTGGCAGCACGAACGAAGAGACCCAGTACTTC